Each of the 27 T cell receptor beta chains below was sequenced from the same sample in a study of neurological immune-mediated disorders. A single record per CDR3 protein comes from TCRdb applying MiXCR to the 5' RACE reads. The data contain more than 45,000 distinct CDR3 sequences, about 3.7% of them singletons. Sequencing used PBMCs. The receptors shown here come from a middle-aged man with multiple sclerosis.

This clonotype was counted many times. The rearrangement links TRBV6-1 to TRBJ1-2; D not resolved. CDR1 MNHNS and CDR2 SASEGT come from the germline V gene. V gave up 2 bases and J gave up 4 bases, with 11 bases separating them. CDR3 length: 14 residues. The CDR3 DNA follows: TGTGCCAGCAGTGAATCCCCAGAATCCTATGGCTACACCTTC. The encoded protein is CASSESPESYGYTF.

This clonotype appeared many times. The chain uses TRBV20-1 and TRBJ2-3; 9 bases agree with TRBD2. J gave up 6 bases and V 2 bases, and 15 bases lay outside the gene matches. Germline CDR1 reads DFQATT; CDR2 reads SNEGSKA (reference sequence). The CDR3 sequence is 17 residues long. CDR3 residues: CSARPPLGGGEGDTQYF. The CDR3 nucleotides are TGCAGTGCTAGACCGCCCCTGGGCGGGGGGGAAGGGGATACGCAGTATTTT.

This clonotype was counted at least ten times. V usage is TRBV7-2 and J usage is TRBJ2-1; the match to TRBD2 covers 10 bases. Trimming took 0 bases from V and 7 from J; bases not matched to a gene: 6. This CDR3 region has 16 residues. The germline V gene encodes CDR1 SGHTA and CDR2 FQGNSA. CDR3 loop: CASSLAWVAGGNEQFF. CDR3 DNA sequence: TGTGCCAGCAGCTTAGCGTGGGTAGCGGGGGGTAATGAGCAGTTCTTC.

This clonotype was seen at least ten times. CDR3 protein: CASSTSREAFF. The CDR3 DNA is TGTGCCAGCAGTACGTCCCGTGAAGCTTTCTTT. The gene calls are TRBV12-3 or TRBV12-4 and TRBJ1-1; D is unclear. Trimming pared 5 bases from V and 7 bases from J, leaving 8 bases between. The CDR3 length is 11 residues.

J is TRBJ2-7 and V is TRBV18; D not resolved. Germline loops: CDR1 KGHSH, CDR2 LQKENI. This CDR3 is 14 amino acids long. Trimming removed 3 bases at V and 4 bases at J, with 13 bases between. In nucleotides, the CDR3 is TGTGCCAGCTCACCTCCGGGTCCACCTTACGAGCAGTACTTC. Amino acids: CASSPPGPPYEQYF.

In this sample, this clonotype turned up many times. The CDR3 DNA follows: TGTGCCAGTAGTGCACAGGGGCGAGAGACCCAGTACTTC. Translated: CASSAQGRETQYF. This chain joins TRBV19 and TRBJ2-5, with TRBD1 identical over 7 bases. This CDR3 spans 13 amino acids. Germline V gives CDR1 LNHDA, CDR2 SQIVND (reference sequence). V lost 5 bases to trimming and J lost 4 bases; unmatched junction nucleotides: 4.

In its sample, this clonotype was seen a few times. This may be a read error, as it is one base from a much larger clone. The genes are TRBV28 and TRBJ1-2; unclear D gene. The germline CDR1 and CDR2 sequences are MDHEN and SYDVKM. CDR3 length: 14 residues. Trimming took off 6 bases at V and 6 bases at J, with 17 bases between the two ends. In DNA, the CDR3 is TGTGCCAGCAGACCCTTAGAAAGGGTCGATGGCTACACCTTC. Amino acid sequence: CASRPLERVDGYTF.

This clonotype was observed at least ten times. The chain joins TRBV6-5 to TRBJ2-3; a possible D gene is TRBD1 (6 bases). Trimming stripped 0 bases from V and 6 bases from J, with 16 bases between. This CDR3 is built from 16 residues. The germline V gene encodes CDR1 MNHEY and CDR2 SVGAGI. DNA for the CDR3: TGTGCCAGCAGTTACTCGGGTACAGGGATGCCGGATACGCAGTATTTT. It yields the protein CASSYSGTGMPDTQYF.

In this sample, this clonotype turned up many times. The chain uses TRBV11-1 and TRBJ2-1; a possible D gene is TRBD1 (5 bases). There are 16 residues in the CDR3. CDR1 is SGHAT and CDR2 is FQDESV in the germline V gene (reference sequence). V was pared by 0 bases and J by 2 bases, with 11 bases between. The CDR3 is CASSLAGAIAYNEQFF. The CDR3 DNA follows: TGTGCCAGCAGCTTAGCTGGGGCCATCGCCTACAATGAGCAGTTCTTC. The whole variable domain, filled in from reference TRBV11-1 and TRBJ2-1, reads EAEVAQSPRYKITEKSQAVAFWCDPISGHATLYWYRQILGQGPELLVQFQDESVVDDSQLPKDRFSAERLKGVDSTLKIQPAELGDSAMYLCASSLAGAIAYNEQFFGPGTRLTVL.

This clonotype was seen ten or more times. This chain links TRBV19 with TRBJ1-1; a possible D gene is TRBD1 (5 bases). Deletions cut 5 bases from V and 4 bases from J, with 14 bases between. Germline V lookup: CDR1 LNHDA, CDR2 SQIVND (reference sequence). The CDR3 extends over 14 amino acids. The CDR3 reads CASSVYRDGTEAFF. CDR3 DNA sequence: TGTGCCAGTAGTGTATACCGGGACGGCACTGAAGCTTTCTTT.

This clonotype was detected ten times or more. The chain joins TRBV20-1 to TRBJ2-1, with TRBD1 as a possible D gene (6 bases). The CDR3 consists of 14 residues. Germline assignment: CDR1 DFQATT and CDR2 SNEGSKA (reference sequence). V was shortened by 6 bases and J by 2 bases, with 14 bases between the two germline ends. The CDR3 DNA sequence: TGCAGTGCCGAAGGGGGTTCCACCTACAATGAGCAGTTCTTC. The encoded protein is CSAEGGSTYNEQFF.

This clonotype was seen many times. This chain links TRBV6-6 with TRBJ2-5; 8 bases align to TRBD2. Germline loops: CDR1 MNHNY, CDR2 SVGAGI (reference sequence). CDR3 length: 13 amino acids. V was clipped by 8 bases and J by 7 bases; unmatched bases: 9. CDR3 bases: TGTGCCAGCTTTTCGACTAGCGCCGCGACCCAGTACTTC. It is translated as CASFSTSAATQYF.

This clonotype came up many times. This rearrangement joins TRBV12-3 or TRBV12-4 to TRBJ2-7; possible D gene TRBD1, 6 bases. With 2 bases removed from V and 6 bases from J, the gap between germline ends came to 8 bases. The CDR3 is made up of 12 amino acids. As DNA, the CDR3 is TGTGCCAGCAGTTTACAGGGGATCGAGCAGTACTTC. As protein: CASSLQGIEQYF.

In this sample, this clonotype turned up many times. The chain uses TRBV7-2 and TRBJ2-3; D call uncertain. CDR1 is SGHTA, CDR2 FQGNSA, per germline. This CDR3 has 15 residues. The ends were cut back, 0 bases at V and 3 bases at J, with 10 bases in the middle. In DNA, the CDR3 is TGTGCCAGCAGCTTAGCTAGGCTAGGAACAGATACGCAGTATTTT. It encodes CASSLARLGTDTQYF.

This clonotype was recorded many times. The chain links TRBV6-5 to TRBJ1-1; D is uncertain. The CDR3 is 17 amino acids. V dropped 2 bases and J dropped 5 bases, with 21 bases sitting between them. The germline V gene has CDR1 MNHEY and CDR2 SVGAGI. The CDR3 spells CASSYGAGFQGGTEAFF. The CDR3 DNA is TGTGCCAGCAGTTACGGCGCGGGATTCCAAGGAGGGACTGAAGCTTTCTTT.

At least ten counts were recorded for this clonotype. J is TRBJ2-5 and V is TRBV5-1; a possible D gene is TRBD1 (7 bases). Looked up from germline, CDR1 is SGHRS and CDR2 is YFSETQ. CDR3 length equals 13 residues. V lost 5 bases to trimming and J lost 7 bases, with 15 bases between them. The CDR3 DNA sequence: TGCGCCAGCAGACCTACAGGGGAGGTGACCCAGTACTTC. This sequence encodes CASRPTGEVTQYF.

This clonotype was counted ten times or more. The rearrangement uses TRBV19 and TRBJ2-7; 7 nucleotides match TRBD1. J gave up 2 bases and V 5 bases, and 6 bases lay outside the gene matches. The CDR3 has 14 amino acids. Germline CDR1 LNHDA, CDR2 SQIVND (reference sequence). This chain's CDR3 is CASSFGTAAYEQYF. The CDR3 nucleotides read TGTGCCAGTAGTTTCGGGACAGCAGCCTACGAGCAGTACTTC.

This clonotype was seen ten or more times. V is TRBV3-1 and J is TRBJ2-3, with D unclear. The CDR3 runs to 14 residues. The germline V gene has CDR1 LGHDT and CDR2 YNNKEL (reference sequence). V was trimmed by 0 bases and J by 2 bases, leaving 6 bases between them. CDR3 in DNA: TGTGCCAGCAGCCAAGATGTCTACACAGATACGCAGTATTTT. It specifies CASSQDVYTDTQYF.

At least ten counts were recorded for this clonotype. This chain links TRBV20-1 with TRBJ2-7; a possible D gene is TRBD2 (6 bases). The V end was cut by 0 bases, the J end by 0 bases, with 15 bases between. Germline V CDR1 and CDR2: DFQATT, SNEGSKA (reference sequence). The CDR3 runs to 16 residues. This chain's CDR3 is CSAREGRRADSYEQYF. CDR3 in DNA: TGCAGTGCTAGAGAGGGGAGGAGGGCCGACTCCTACGAGCAGTACTTC.

This clonotype was counted at least ten times. V gene TRBV10-1 combines with J gene TRBJ2-5, with 13 nucleotides matching TRBD2. The junction had 8 bases not matched to a gene; V was cut back by 9 bases and J by 4 bases. Germline V gene data show CDR1 as WNHNN and CDR2 as SYGVQD (reference sequence). This CDR3 region has 15 residues. For the CDR3, the DNA is TGCGCCAGTTCCCGGACTAGCGGGGGCCGAGAGACCCAGTACTTC. It encodes CASSRTSGGRETQYF.

This clonotype was observed many times. This chain connects TRBV3-1 to TRBJ2-6; the D gene is possibly TRBD2 (5 bases). The CDR3 covers 16 residues. V lost 3 bases and J 4 bases, leaving 13 bases between the germline ends. Germline-derived CDR1 and CDR2 are LGHDT and YNNKEL (reference sequence). The CDR3 bases are TGTGCCAGCAGCCATGGACTCCTAACCGGGGCCAACGTCCTGACTTTC. Amino acids: CASSHGLLTGANVLTF.

This clonotype was seen repeatedly, ten times or more. The genes are TRBV20-1 and TRBJ2-5; no reliable D call. Germline CDR1 is DFQATT and CDR2 is SNEGSKA (reference sequence). The CDR3 runs to 12 residues. Trimming pared 1 base from V and 5 bases from J, leaving 8 bases between. Here the CDR3 reads CSARGQGETQYF. The CDR3 DNA reads as TGCAGTGCTAGAGGACAAGGGGAGACCCAGTACTTC.

As for this clonotype: This may be a read error, as it is one base from a much larger clone. The chain carries TRBV11-2 and TRBJ2-3; no firm D call. Germline V lookup: CDR1 SGHAT, CDR2 FQNNGV. Trimming took 7 bases from V and 5 from J, leaving 10 bases between them. The length of the CDR3 is 12 residues. Written as DNA, the CDR3 is TGTGCCAGCAACCTTACTGGAGATACGCAGTATTTT. It specifies CASNLTGDTQYF. Full variable domain (remainder filled in from reference TRBV11-2 and TRBJ2-3): EAGVAQSPRYKIIEKRQSVAFWCNPISGHATLYWYQQILGQGPKLLIQFQNNGVVDDSQLPKDRFSAERLKGVDSTLKIQPAKLEDSAVYLCASNLTGDTQYFGPGTRLTVL.

In this sample, this clonotype turned up many times. The J gene is TRBJ2-5, the V gene TRBV10-3; weak D call: TRBD2 (5 bases). Trimming took off 6 bases at V and 4 bases at J, with 12 bases between the two ends. Looked up from germline, CDR1 is ENHRY and CDR2 is SYGVKD. The length of the CDR3 is 13 residues. CDR3 amino acids: CAIRDLTPETQYF. The CDR3 DNA reads as TGTGCCATCAGGGACTTAACACCAGAGACCCAGTACTTC.

In its sample, this clonotype was seen a few times. CDR3 loop: CSARGQGDAFF. CDR3 sequence (DNA): TGCAGTGCTAGGGGGCAGGGTGATGCTTTCTTT. The chain combines TRBV20-1 with TRBJ1-1; D possibly corresponds to TRBD1 (5 bases). V lost 3 bases and J 11 bases, leaving 13 bases between the germline ends. CDR3 length equals 11 residues. CDR1 is DFQATT, CDR2 SNEGSKA, per germline (reference sequence).

This clonotype was detected ten times or more. This rearrangement joins TRBV6-1 to TRBJ2-7, with D hard to call. The V end lost 9 bases, the J end lost 2 bases, and 11 bases lay between the germline ends. The germline CDR1 and CDR2 sequences are MNHNS and SASEGT. CDR3 length: 12 residues. In nucleotides, the CDR3 is TGTGCCAGTGGGCCCAGAGCCTACGAGCAGTACTTC. Encoded protein: CASGPRAYEQYF.

This clonotype showed up many times. The V call is TRBV30, the J call TRBJ2-3; D not resolved. Germline CDR1 is GTSNPN and CDR2 is SVGIG (reference sequence). The CDR3 has 12 amino acids. Trimming shortened V by 4 bases and J by 6 bases, and 11 bases separated the two germline ends. CDR3 sequence: CAWNSGEDTQYF. The CDR3 DNA reads TGTGCCTGGAACTCCGGCGAGGATACGCAGTATTTT.